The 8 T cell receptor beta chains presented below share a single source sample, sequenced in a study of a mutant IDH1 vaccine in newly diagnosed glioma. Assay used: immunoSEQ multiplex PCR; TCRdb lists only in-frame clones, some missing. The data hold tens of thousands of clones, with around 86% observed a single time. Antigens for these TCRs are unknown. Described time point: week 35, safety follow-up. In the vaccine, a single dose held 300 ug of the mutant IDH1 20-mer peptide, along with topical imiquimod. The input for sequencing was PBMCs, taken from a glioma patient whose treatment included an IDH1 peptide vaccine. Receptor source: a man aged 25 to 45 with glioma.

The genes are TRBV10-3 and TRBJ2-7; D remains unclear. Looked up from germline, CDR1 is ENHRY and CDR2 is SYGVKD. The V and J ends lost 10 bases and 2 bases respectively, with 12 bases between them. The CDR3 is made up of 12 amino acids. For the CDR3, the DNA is TGTGCCACCAATAAGACCCCCTACGAGCAGTACTTC. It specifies CATNKTPYEQYF.

This CDR3 reads CASSVQGTNTGELFF. CDR3 DNA: TGTGCCAGCAGCGTACAGGGGACGAACACCGGGGAGCTGTTTTTT. The V and J genes are TRBV9 and TRBJ2-2; D is perhaps TRBD1 (6 bases). There are 15 residues in the CDR3. The germline V and J ends were trimmed by 1 base and 0 bases, with 7 bases remaining between them. CDR1 is SGDLS and CDR2 is YYNGEE in the germline V gene.

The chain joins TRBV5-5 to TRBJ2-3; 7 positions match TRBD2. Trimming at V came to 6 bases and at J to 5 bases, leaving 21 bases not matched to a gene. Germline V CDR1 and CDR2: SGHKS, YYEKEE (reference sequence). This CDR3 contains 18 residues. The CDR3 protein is CASTQKNRLASKGDTQYF. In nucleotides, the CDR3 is TGTGCCAGCACCCAAAAAAATCGACTAGCTTCCAAGGGAGATACGCAGTATTTT.

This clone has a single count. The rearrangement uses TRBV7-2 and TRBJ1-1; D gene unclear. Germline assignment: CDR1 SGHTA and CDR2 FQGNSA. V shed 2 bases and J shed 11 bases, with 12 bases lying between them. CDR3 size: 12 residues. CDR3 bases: TGTGCCAGCAGCTTAAAAGGGCTTGGCGCTTTCTTT. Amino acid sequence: CASSLKGLGAFF. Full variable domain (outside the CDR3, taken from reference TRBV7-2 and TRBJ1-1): GAGVSQSPSNKVTEKGKDVELRCDPISGHTALYWYRQSLGQGLEFLIYFQGNSAPDKSGLPSDRFSAERTGGSVSTLTIQRTQQEDSAVYLCASSLKGLGAFFGQGTRLTVV.

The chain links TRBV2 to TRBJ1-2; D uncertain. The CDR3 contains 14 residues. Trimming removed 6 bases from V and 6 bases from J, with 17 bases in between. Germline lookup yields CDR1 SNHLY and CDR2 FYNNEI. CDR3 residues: CASRPAGSSNGYTF. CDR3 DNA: TGTGCCAGCAGGCCCGCAGGCTCTTCTAATGGCTACACCTTC.

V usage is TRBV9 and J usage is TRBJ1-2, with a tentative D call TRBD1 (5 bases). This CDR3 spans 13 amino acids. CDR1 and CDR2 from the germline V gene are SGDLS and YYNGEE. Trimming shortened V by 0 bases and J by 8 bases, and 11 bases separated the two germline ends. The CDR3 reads CASSVVIRDGYTF. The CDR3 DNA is TGTGCCAGCAGCGTAGTTATCCGGGACGGCTACACCTTC. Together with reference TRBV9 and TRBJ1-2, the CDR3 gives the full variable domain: DSGVTQTPKHLITATGQRVTLRCSPRSGDLSVYWYQQSLDQGLQFLIQYYNGEERAKGNILERFSAQQFPDLHSELNLSSLELGDSALYFCASSVVIRDGYTFGSGTRLTVV.

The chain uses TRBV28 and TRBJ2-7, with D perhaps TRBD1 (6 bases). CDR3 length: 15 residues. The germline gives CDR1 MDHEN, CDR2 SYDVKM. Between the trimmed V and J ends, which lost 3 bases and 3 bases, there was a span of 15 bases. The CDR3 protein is CASSLYRDNYYEQYF. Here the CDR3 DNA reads TGTGCCAGCAGTTTGTATCGGGACAACTACTACGAGCAGTACTTC. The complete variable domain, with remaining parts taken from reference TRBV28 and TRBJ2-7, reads DVKVTQSSRYLVKRTGEKVFLECVQDMDHENMFWYRQDPGLGLRLIYFSYDVKMKEKGDIPEGYSVSREKKERFSLILESASTNQTSMYLCASSLYRDNYYEQYFGPGTRLTVT.

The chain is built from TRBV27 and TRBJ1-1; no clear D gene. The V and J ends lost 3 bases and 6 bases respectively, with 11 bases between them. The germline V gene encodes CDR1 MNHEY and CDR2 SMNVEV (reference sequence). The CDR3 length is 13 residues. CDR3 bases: TGTGCCAGCAGTTTCGGGAAAAATGCTGAAGCTTTCTTT. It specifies CASSFGKNAEAFF.